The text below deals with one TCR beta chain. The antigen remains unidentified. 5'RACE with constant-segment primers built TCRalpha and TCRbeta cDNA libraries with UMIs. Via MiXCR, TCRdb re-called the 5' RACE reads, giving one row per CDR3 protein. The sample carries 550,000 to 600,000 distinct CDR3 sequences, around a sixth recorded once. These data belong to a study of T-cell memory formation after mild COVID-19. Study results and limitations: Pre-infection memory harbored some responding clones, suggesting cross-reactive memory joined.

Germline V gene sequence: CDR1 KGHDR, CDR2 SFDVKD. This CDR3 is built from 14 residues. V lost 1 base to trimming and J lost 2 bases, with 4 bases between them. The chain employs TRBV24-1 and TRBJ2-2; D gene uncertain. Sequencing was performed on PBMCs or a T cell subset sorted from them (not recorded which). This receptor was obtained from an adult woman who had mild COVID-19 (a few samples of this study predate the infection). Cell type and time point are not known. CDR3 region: CATSDFSNTGELFF. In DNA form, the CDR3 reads TGTGCCACCAGTGATTTTTCCAACACCGGGGAGCTGTTTTTT.